The rows below give T cell receptor beta chains drawn from one sample of a study of STAT3 mutations in large granular lymphocyte leukemia. Method: immunoSEQ multiplex PCR; TCRdb's copy keeps in-frame clones and lacks some. The profile covers more than 25,000 clones, with over 60% appearing a single time and 30% taken by the ten largest. Sequencing used peripheral blood mononuclear cells. The source of these receptors is a woman between 45 and 60 years old with T-cell large granular lymphocyte leukemia. Some clones in this sample may be carry-over from other donors' samples. CDR3s include the opening cysteine and the closing phenylalanine or tryptophan.

J,V,CDR3
TRBJ1-3,TRBV18,CASSPTGAKGNTIYF
TRBJ2-2,TRBV7-2,CASSRDRAGELFF
TRBJ1-2,TRBV5-6,CASSTGGTGQVRYGYTF
TRBJ1-1,TRBV29-1,CSVDGGLNTEAFF
TRBJ2-3,TRBV4-3,CASSQDRSRVTDTQYF
TRBJ1-4,TRBV19,CASSIGGKKLFF
TRBJ2-3,TRBV27,CASSPGTVTSTDTQYF
TRBJ2-2,TRBV9,CASSAYGTSGRTGELFF
TRBJ2-7,TRBV5-6,CASSPVDRENHEQYF
TRBJ1-2,TRBV15,CATSILQGASGYTF
TRBJ2-5,TRBV25-1,CVRRGPKGDQETQYF
TRBJ2-7,TRBV19,CASSSWGEYF
TRBJ2-5,TRBV18,CASSRQGYFQETQYF
TRBJ1-5,TRBV7-9,CASSPTGQSPGQPQHF
TRBJ1-5,TRBV18,CASSPQTGRGGQPQHF
TRBJ2-7,TRBV28,CASSFMGGPYEQYF
TRBJ2-1,TRBV6-6,CASSYVDTYNEQFF
TRBJ2-1,TRBV7-9,CASSRKADEQFF
TRBJ1-1,TRBV6-4,CASKGPTNTEAFF
TRBJ2-3,TRBV18,CASSPISSGRPTDTQYF
TRBJ1-1,TRBV19,CASSGTGRVDNTEAFF
TRBJ2-7,TRBV5-4,CASSSDRGYEQYF
TRBJ2-2,TRBV5-6,CASSRTGLYTGELFF
TRBJ2-3,TRBV7-9,CASSFRSGYTDTQYF
TRBJ2-3,TRBV7-6,CASSPSTGANTQYF
TRBJ2-5,TRBV18,CASSPGLAGVEETQYF
TRBJ1-5,TRBV7-9,CASSGRDSNQPQHF
TRBJ2-1,TRBV13,CASSAGQGDFGPLNEQFF
TRBJ1-5,TRBV7-2,CATGLGRNQPQHF
TRBJ2-5,TRBV11-2,CASSRPRGTATQYF
TRBJ1-4,TRBV7-9,CASSHTNQGNGEKLFF
TRBJ2-7,TRBV9,CASSARTGSDEQYF
TRBJ1-1,TRBV29-1,CSVGDRAAEAFF
TRBJ1-5,TRBV2,CASSDPGQLPQHF
TRBJ2-2,TRBV29-1,CSVMFRTDTGELFF
TRBJ2-7,TRBV19,CASSINTGGTYEQYF
TRBJ1-5,TRBV6-5,CASSKQGAHQPQHF
TRBJ1-2,TRBV13,CASSSIGYGYTF
TRBJ2-6,TRBV7-9,CASSSDRAGANVLTF
TRBJ2-3,TRBV5-1,CASNPSGDTDTQYF
TRBJ2-3,TRBV5-1,CASSVGLAGAIDTQYF
TRBJ1-2,TRBV18,CASSPPQRVGAEGYTF
TRBJ2-3,TRBV27,CASSLAARAYTQYF
TRBJ2-7,TRBV7-8,CASSRDAFYEQYF
TRBJ2-4,TRBV6-6,CASSYGQRDIQYF
TRBJ2-1,TRBV19,CASRKTSGSRGEQFF
TRBJ1-1,TRBV6-5,CASSYSRDANTEAFF
TRBJ1-4,TRBV5-1,CASSLGINEKLFF
TRBJ1-2,TRBV6-5,CASSRGQESGGYTF
TRBJ2-7,TRBV28,CASRETGAHEQYF
TRBJ2-7,TRBV6-5,CASSYTGPVYEQYF
TRBJ2-1,TRBV7-3,CASSLDSYNEQFF
TRBJ2-2,TRBV5-8,CASSLAGGPSFNTGELFF
TRBJ2-2,TRBV30,CAWSTGTGELFF
TRBJ1-1,TRBV7-9,CASSSPGQGIGMNTEAFF
TRBJ2-6,TRBV18,CASSPQGSSGANVLTF
TRBJ1-1,TRBV18,CASSPTGRNTEAFF
TRBJ2-1,TRBV4-3,CASSQDGRRDEQFF
TRBJ1-2,TRBV7-2,CASSSLRYVGGTF
TRBJ2-5,TRBV7-2,CASSFRQGIATQYF